The 19 T cell receptor beta chains below all came from one sample that was sequenced in a study of shared clonotypes between healthy human individuals. Here immunoSEQ multiplex PCR was the method, and the copy in TCRdb shows in-frame clones only, minus some. The sample has around 2,000,000 clones, about 95% seen once. Sequencing was carried out using naive CD4+ T cells sorted from blood. The subset denotes: CD45RA+ positively selected. Receptors originate from a man aged 18 to 30 in good health.

V gene TRBV6-1 combines with J gene TRBJ2-7; D is ambiguous. The CDR3 contains 14 residues. CDR1 is MNHNS and CDR2 is SASEGT in the germline V gene. The V and J ends lost 5 bases and 1 base respectively, with 12 bases between them. CDR3 in amino acids: CASSLGGDSYEQYF. DNA of the CDR3: TGTGCCAGCAGTCTAGGCGGCGATTCCTACGAGCAGTACTTC.

V is TRBV11-3 and J is TRBJ2-7; D might be TRBD1 (5 bases). The V end lost 1 base, the J end lost 0 bases, and 7 bases lay between the germline ends. Germline V gene sequence: CDR1 SGHNT, CDR2 YENEEA. The CDR3 sequence is 14 residues long. The CDR3 coding sequence is TGTGCCAGCAGCTTAGGGACAAGCTCCTACGAGCAGTACTTC. It is translated as CASSLGTSSYEQYF.

This chain uses TRBV11-2 with TRBJ2-7; TRBD2 might be the D (5 bases). V lost 0 bases and J 6 bases, leaving 18 bases between the germline ends. The CDR3 extends over 16 amino acids. CDR1 and CDR2 from the germline V gene are SGHAT and FQNNGV. In DNA, the CDR3 is TGTGCCAGCAGCTTAGAAAGCGGCAAATCCTGGTGCGAGCAGTACTTC. Its protein product is CASSLESGKSWCEQYF.

The genes are TRBV5-1 and TRBJ1-1, with D perhaps TRBD1 (6 bases). CDR3 length equals 14 residues. CDR1 is SGHRS and CDR2 is YFSETQ in the germline V gene. V was trimmed by 5 bases and J by 0 bases, leaving 11 bases between them. For the CDR3, the DNA is TGCGCCAGCAGTGGCGGGGACATGAACACTGAAGCTTTCTTT. Translating gives CASSGGDMNTEAFF.

CDR3 region: CASSQVATTSTDTQYF. The CDR3 nucleotides are TGCGCCAGCAGCCAAGTCGCGACAACCAGCACAGATACGCAGTATTTT. The chain is built from TRBV4-3 and TRBJ2-3; D is unresolved. Trimming took off 1 base at V and 0 bases at J, with 11 bases between the two ends. Germline CDR1 reads LGHNA; CDR2 reads YSLEER. The CDR3 sequence is 16 residues long.

Details on this clone: Other DNA sequences in this sample translate to the same CDR3. The chain links TRBV2 to TRBJ1-1; D is uncertain. The germline CDR1 and CDR2 sequences are SNHLY and FYNNEI. The V gene lost 7 bases and the J gene lost 0 bases, with 3 bases spanning the gap. The CDR3 is 11 amino acids. This CDR3 reads CASILNTEAFF. For the CDR3, the DNA is TGTGCCAGCATCTTGAACACTGAAGCTTTCTTT.

The CDR3 DNA reads TGTGCCAGCAGGATAGCGGGGCCGATCGGCAATGAGCAGTTCTTC. This sequence encodes CASRIAGPIGNEQFF. This sequence joins TRBV6-6 and TRBJ2-1, with 8 bases lining up with TRBD2. Germline values: CDR1 MNHNY, CDR2 SVGAGI (reference sequence). The J segment lost 6 bases and the V segment lost 6 bases, leaving 10 bases of the junction unmatched. The CDR3 length is 15 residues.

The genes are TRBV28 and TRBJ1-5; possibly TRBD1 for D (6 bases). Trimming removed 7 bases at V and 4 bases at J, with 20 bases between. This CDR3 contains 16 residues. Looked up from germline, CDR1 is MDHEN and CDR2 is SYDVKM. CDR3 residues: CASTALWGGLNQPQHF. The CDR3 coding sequence is TGTGCCAGCACCGCCCTGTGGGGGGGGCTGAATCAGCCCCAGCATTTT. Based on the CDR3 plus reference TRBV28 and TRBJ1-5, the full variable domain is DVKVTQSSRYLVKRTGEKVFLECVQDMDHENMFWYRQDPGLGLRLIYFSYDVKMKEKGDIPEGYSVSREKKERFSLILESASTNQTSMYLCASTALWGGLNQPQHFGDGTRLSIL.

This rearrangement joins TRBV7-9 to TRBJ1-2; D ambiguous. The CDR3 totals 15 residues. Germline CDR1 is SEHNR and CDR2 is FQNEAQ (reference sequence). With 2 bases removed from V and 0 bases from J, the gap between germline ends came to 10 bases. The CDR3 coding sequence is TGTGCCAGCAGCTTACGCACAGCTGCTAACTATGGCTACACCTTC. It specifies CASSLRTAANYGYTF.

The CDR3 DNA sequence: TGCGCCAGCAGCCTCCTAGGGGTAGGGGTCTACGAGCAGTACTTC. It is translated as CASSLLGVGVYEQYF. The rearrangement uses TRBV4-1 and TRBJ2-7; TRBD1 might be the D (5 bases). V lost 4 bases and J 3 bases, leaving 16 bases between the germline ends. The CDR3 has 15 amino acids. The V gene's germline CDR1 is MGHRA and CDR2 YSYEKL.

The rearrangement links TRBV2 to TRBJ2-3, with D perhaps being TRBD1 or TRBD2 (5 bases each). Germline-derived CDR1 and CDR2 are SNHLY and FYNNEI. The V and J ends lost 6 bases and 0 bases respectively, with 13 bases between them. The CDR3 spans 15 residues. This CDR3 is CASSPGRASTDTQYF. CDR3 coding DNA: TGTGCCAGCAGCCCGGGACGGGCGAGCACAGATACGCAGTATTTT.

Comments on this clone: This specimen includes other DNA sequences encoding the same CDR3. The rearrangement links TRBV18 to TRBJ2-7; D call uncertain. Deletions cut 2 bases from V and 2 bases from J, with 10 bases between. This CDR3 comprises 14 residues. CDR1 is KGHSH, CDR2 LQKENI, per germline. CDR3 protein: CASSPGQETYEQYF. Here the CDR3 DNA reads TGTGCCAGCTCACCAGGGCAGGAAACCTACGAGCAGTACTTC.

V and J are TRBV4-1 and TRBJ2-3; D is possibly TRBD1 or TRBD2 (5 bases each). The CDR3 is made up of 15 amino acids. With 4 bases removed from V and 7 bases from J, the gap between germline ends came to 18 bases. The germline V gene has CDR1 MGHRA and CDR2 YSYEKL. In DNA, the CDR3 is TGCGCCAGCAGCCTTCTAGGGGACCACCCTAATACGCAGTATTTT. It is translated as CASSLLGDHPNTQYF.

The V gene is TRBV7-2, the J gene TRBJ1-5, with D hard to call. V was trimmed by 4 bases and J by 4 bases, leaving 2 bases between them. The V gene's germline CDR1 is SGHTA and CDR2 FQGNSA. The CDR3 runs 11 residues. CDR3 nucleotide sequence: TGTGCCAGCAGCTCAAATCAGCCCCAGCATTTT. This translates into CASSSNQPQHF.

V is TRBV27 and J is TRBJ1-5; a weak D match, TRBD1 (6 bases). The CDR3 runs to 15 residues. Germline lookup yields CDR1 MNHEY and CDR2 SMNVEV (reference sequence). V lost 6 bases, J lost 5 bases, and 17 bases lay in between. The CDR3 region is CASRGTGWRDQPQHF. In DNA, the CDR3 is TGTGCCAGCAGAGGAACAGGGTGGAGGGATCAGCCCCAGCATTTT.

The chain uses TRBV7-9 and TRBJ1-1; 7 nucleotides match TRBD1. This CDR3 has 14 amino acids. Germline CDR1 is SEHNR and CDR2 is FQNEAQ (reference sequence). The V and J ends lost 0 bases and 8 bases, in that order; junction bases with no gene match: 6. The CDR3 region is CASSLAGGRGEAFF. Here the CDR3 DNA reads TGTGCCAGCAGCTTAGCAGGGGGCCGAGGGGAAGCTTTCTTT. The variable domain in full, with the rest retrieved from reference TRBV7-9 and TRBJ1-1, is DTGVSQNPRHKITKRGQNVTFRCDPISEHNRLYWYRQTLGQGPEFLTYFQNEAQLEKSRLLSDRFSAERPKGSFSTLEIQRTEQGDSAMYLCASSLAGGRGEAFFGQGTRLTVV.

The rearrangement joins TRBV5-1 to TRBJ2-3, with 7 bases aligning to TRBD1. Per germline, CDR1 SGHRS and CDR2 YFSETQ. The V gene end was trimmed by 1 base and the J gene end by 2 bases; junction bases not matched to a gene: 4. The length of the CDR3 is 15 residues. The CDR3 DNA follows: TGCGCCAGCAGCTTGTTGCAGGGGGACACAGATACGCAGTATTTT. Translating gives CASSLLQGDTDTQYF.

The chain joins TRBV5-4 to TRBJ2-6; D remains unclear. The CDR3 spans 15 residues. The germline V gene encodes CDR1 SGHNT and CDR2 YYREEE (reference sequence). Trimming removed 0 bases from V and 2 bases from J, with 6 bases in between. The chain's CDR3 is CASSLGVAGANVLTF. The CDR3 DNA is TGTGCCAGCAGCTTGGGGGTAGCTGGGGCCAACGTCCTGACTTTC.

This CDR3 is CASSQDLGLSSYEQYF. The CDR3 DNA sequence: TGTGCCAGCAGCCAAGATCTGGGACTGAGCTCCTACGAGCAGTACTTC. V gene TRBV4-2 combines with J gene TRBJ2-7; TRBD2 might be the D (6 bases). The CDR3 loop spans 16 amino acids. The ends were cut back, 0 bases at V and 0 bases at J, with 12 bases in the middle. Per the germline V gene, CDR1 is LGHNA and CDR2 is YNFKEQ.